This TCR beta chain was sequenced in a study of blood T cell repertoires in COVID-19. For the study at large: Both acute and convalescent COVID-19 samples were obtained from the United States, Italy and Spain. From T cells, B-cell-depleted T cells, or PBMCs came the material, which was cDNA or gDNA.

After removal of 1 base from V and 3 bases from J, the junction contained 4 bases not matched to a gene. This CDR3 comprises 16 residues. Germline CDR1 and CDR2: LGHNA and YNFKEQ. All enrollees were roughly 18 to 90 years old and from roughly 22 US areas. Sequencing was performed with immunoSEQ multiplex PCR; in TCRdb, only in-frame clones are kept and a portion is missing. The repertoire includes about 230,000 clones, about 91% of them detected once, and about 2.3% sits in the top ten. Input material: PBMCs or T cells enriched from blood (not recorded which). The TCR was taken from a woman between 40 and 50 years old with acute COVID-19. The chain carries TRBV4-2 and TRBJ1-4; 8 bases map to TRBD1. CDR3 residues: CASSQGQGAPNEKLFF. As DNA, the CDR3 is TGTGCCAGCAGCCAAGGCCAGGGGGCGCCTAATGAAAAACTGTTTTTT.